This T cell receptor (beta chain) was profiled in a study of cytomegalovirus exposure and HLA in healthy donors. 13 Jbeta primers and 60 Vbeta primers were used for the PCR. TCRdb's table, derived via immunoSEQ multiplex PCR, lists solely in-frame clones and lacks some. This table has 100,000 to 150,000 clones, around 77% appearing once. The CDR3 contains 12 residues. The V end lost 2 bases, the J end lost 5 bases, and 7 bases lay between the germline ends. Germline CDR1 reads MDHEN; CDR2 reads SYDVKM. The V and J genes are TRBV28 and TRBJ2-7; D unclear. This TCR derives from a male donor in good health and CMV-seropositive. The sequenced sample consisted of PBMCs. The DNA of the CDR3 is TGTGCCAGCAGTTTAAAGCCCCACGAGCAGTACTTC. It translates to CASSLKPHEQYF. The variable domain in full, completed from reference TRBV28 and TRBJ2-7, reads DVKVTQSSRYLVKRTGEKVFLECVQDMDHENMFWYRQDPGLGLRLIYFSYDVKMKEKGDIPEGYSVSREKKERFSLILESASTNQTSMYLCASSLKPHEQYFGPGTRLTVT.